What follows is one TCR beta chain and its context. The data were obtained in a study of blood T cell repertoires in COVID-19. Study details: The origin of the acute and convalescent COVID-19 samples was the United States, Italy and Spain. T cells, B-cell-depleted T cells, or PBMCs supplied cDNA or gDNA.

Only in-frame clones appear in the TCRdb table, and some are missing; sequencing was by immunoSEQ multiplex PCR. The table lists 350,000 or so clones, about 87% of them singletons, with around 9.3% in the top ten. The CDR3 has 14 amino acids. CDR1 and CDR2 (germline): SGHRS, YFSETQ. V gave up 0 bases and J gave up 1 base, with 7 bases separating them. This sequence joins TRBV5-1 and TRBJ1-1; D is undetermined. Sequencing was performed on peripheral blood. The sequence was collected from a young woman with COVID-19, enrolled during active disease. CDR3: CASSLDHSNTEAFF. Written as DNA, the CDR3 is TGCGCCAGCAGCTTGGATCATTCGAACACTGAAGCTTTCTTT.